What follows describes a single T cell receptor (beta chain). Random hexamers were used to reverse transcribe the RNA input (0.5 to 1 ug). Each CDR3 protein gets one entry after TCRdb re-called the immunoSEQ multiplex PCR reads with MiXCR. Here the sample spans about 120,000 distinct CDR3 sequences, around 94% being singletons. The sample is drawn from a study of CD8 T cells in Susac syndrome. Deletions cut 7 bases from V and 4 bases from J, with 8 bases between. Germline-derived CDR1 and CDR2 are MNHEY and SVGAGI. This CDR3 has 12 amino acids. Sequenced: CD4+ T cells from PBMCs. This sequence originates from a human donor in good health. V and J are TRBV6-5 and TRBJ2-1; no definite D call. CDR3 amino acids: CASTNKYNEQFF. The CDR3 bases are TGTGCCAGCACTAACAAATACAATGAGCAGTTCTTC.